This entry features one T cell receptor beta chain sequence. TCRdb called the 5' RACE reads again in MiXCR, with one record for every CDR3 protein. The sample shows roughly 340,000 distinct CDR3 sequences, around 15% of them seen only once. This sample is drawn from a study of T-cell memory formation after mild COVID-19. Germline CDR1 reads MNHNS; CDR2 reads SASEGT. Trimming left V 6 bases short and J 3 bases short, with 12 bases between. The CDR3 length is 14 residues. The receptor comes from a man between 18 and 29 years old who had mild COVID-19 (a few samples of this study predate the infection). Cell type and time point are not known. This chain joins TRBV6-1 and TRBJ1-5, with D unclear. Sequences were obtained from PBMCs or a T cell subset sorted from them (not recorded which). CDR3 residues: CASSRVGDNQPQHF. The CDR3 bases are TGTGCCAGCAGCCGTGTTGGGGACAATCAGCCCCAGCATTTT.